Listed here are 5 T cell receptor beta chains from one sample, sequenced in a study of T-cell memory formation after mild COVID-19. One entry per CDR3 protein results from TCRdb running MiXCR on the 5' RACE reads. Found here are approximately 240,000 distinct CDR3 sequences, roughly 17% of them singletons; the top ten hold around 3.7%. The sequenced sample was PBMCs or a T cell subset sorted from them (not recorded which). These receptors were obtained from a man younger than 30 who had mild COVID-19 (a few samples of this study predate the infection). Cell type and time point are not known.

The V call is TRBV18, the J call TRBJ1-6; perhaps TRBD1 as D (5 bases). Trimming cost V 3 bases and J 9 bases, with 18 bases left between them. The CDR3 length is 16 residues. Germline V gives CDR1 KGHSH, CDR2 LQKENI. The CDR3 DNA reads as TGTGCCAGCTCACCCTCTTCCGGGGACCTCGGTTCACCCCTCCACTTT. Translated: CASSPSSGDLGSPLHF.

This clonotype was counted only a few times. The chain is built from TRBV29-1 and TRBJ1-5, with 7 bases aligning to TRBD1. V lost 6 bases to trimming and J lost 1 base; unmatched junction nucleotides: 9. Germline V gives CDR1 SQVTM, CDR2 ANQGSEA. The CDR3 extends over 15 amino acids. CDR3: CSVSEGASSNQPQHF. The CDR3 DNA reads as TGCAGCGTCTCGGAGGGGGCGAGCAGCAATCAGCCCCAGCATTTT.

CDR3 in amino acids: CSARDGREMNTEAFF. CDR3 coding DNA: TGCAGTGCTAGAGATGGAAGGGAAATGAACACTGAAGCTTTCTTT. The rearrangement uses TRBV20-1 and TRBJ1-1; D remains unclear. V was trimmed by 0 bases and J by 0 bases, leaving 11 bases between them. The CDR3 has 15 residues. Germline V lookup: CDR1 DFQATT, CDR2 SNEGSKA (reference sequence).

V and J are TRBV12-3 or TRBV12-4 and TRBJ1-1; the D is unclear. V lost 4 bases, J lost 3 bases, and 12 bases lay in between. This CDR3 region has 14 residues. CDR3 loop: CASSSWFKDTEAFF. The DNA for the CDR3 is TGTGCCAGCAGTTCTTGGTTTAAGGACACTGAAGCTTTCTTT.

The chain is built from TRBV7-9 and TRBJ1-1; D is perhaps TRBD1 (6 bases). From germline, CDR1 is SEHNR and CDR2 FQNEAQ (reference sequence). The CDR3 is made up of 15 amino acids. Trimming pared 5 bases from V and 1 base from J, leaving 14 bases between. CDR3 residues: CASSPGRGQNTEAFF. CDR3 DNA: TGTGCCAGCAGCCCCGGTCGGGGGCAGAACACTGAAGCTTTCTTT.